This TCR beta chain derives from a study of blood T cell repertoires in COVID-19. The overall study: Samples taken during acute and convalescent COVID-19 were collected in the United States, Italy and Spain.

The assay was immunoSEQ multiplex PCR, and TCRdb's table has in-frame clones only and misses some. This sample has 80,000 to 95,000 clones, with 70% to 90% found just once. The CDR3 runs to 13 residues. The V end lost 1 base, the J end lost 5 bases, and 8 bases lay between the germline ends. Germline V gives CDR1 SGHTA, CDR2 FQGNSA. Specimen: peripheral blood. V usage is TRBV7-2 and J usage is TRBJ2-5, with a possible D match to TRBD2 (5 bases). This clonotype was obtained from a human donor in a cohort sampled during active COVID-19. CDR3 coding DNA: TGTGCCAGCAGCTTAGTGCCGGGGGAGACCCAGTACTTC. This codes for CASSLVPGETQYF.